Below, 23 T cell receptor beta chains from the same sample are listed, as sequenced in a study of cytomegalovirus exposure and HLA in healthy donors. PCR was performed using 60 Vbeta and 13 Jbeta primers. TCRdb's table, derived via immunoSEQ multiplex PCR, lists solely in-frame clones and lacks some. The profile shows 70,000 to 95,000 clones, less than 65% of them singletons. Sample: PBMCs. These receptors were collected from a woman aged 25 to 39 in good health and CMV-seropositive.

V gene TRBV30 combines with J gene TRBJ1-4; maybe TRBD1 (5 bases). Trimming left V 3 bases short and J 8 bases short, with 13 bases between. This CDR3 contains 13 residues. Germline CDR1 reads GTSNPN; CDR2 reads SVGIG (reference sequence). CDR3 nucleotide sequence: TGTGCCTGGAGGAACCAGGGCGGAGAAAAACTGTTTTTT. The encoded protein is CAWRNQGGEKLFF.

This chain uses TRBV18 with TRBJ1-1; weak D call: TRBD1 (5 bases). The CDR3 is 15 residues long. V was pared by 4 bases and J by 6 bases, with 18 bases between. The germline V gene has CDR1 KGHSH and CDR2 LQKENI. CDR3 in DNA: TGTGCCAGCTCACACAATGAGGGGAGGGACCCTGAAGCTTTCTTT. This sequence encodes CASSHNEGRDPEAFF.

The chain couples TRBV14 to TRBJ2-5, with 8 bases aligning to TRBD2. The V gene's germline CDR1 is SGHDN and CDR2 FVKESK. This CDR3 has 16 residues. The ends lost 2 bases at V and 4 bases at J; junction bases unmatched: 9. The CDR3 protein is CASSQFQRGPSETQYF. The CDR3 DNA follows: TGTGCCAGCAGCCAATTCCAGCGGGGGCCGTCAGAGACCCAGTACTTC.

DNA for the CDR3: TGCGCCAGCAGCTTTGGACAGGGGAACACTGAAGCTTTCTTT. Its translation: CASSFGQGNTEAFF. V usage is TRBV5-1 and J usage is TRBJ1-1; 8 nucleotides match TRBD1. CDR3 length: 14 residues. Germline CDR1 is SGHRS and CDR2 is YFSETQ. V lost 2 bases, J lost 1 base, and 1 base stayed unmatched.

This chain connects TRBV5-1 to TRBJ1-5; 8 bases line up with TRBD1. The CDR3 sequence is 15 residues long. Trimming cost V 4 bases and J 2 bases; bases outside gene matches: 5. The germline CDR1 and CDR2 sequences are SGHRS and YFSETQ. CDR3 in DNA: TGCGCCAGCAGCCCCACGACAGGGGGCAATCAGCCCCAGCATTTT. Its protein product is CASSPTTGGNQPQHF.

The chain has TRBV5-1 and TRBJ2-7, with 7 positions matching TRBD2. The germline CDR1 and CDR2 sequences are SGHRS and YFSETQ. This CDR3 is built from 13 residues. The junction had 2 bases not matched to a gene; V was cut back by 3 bases and J by 2 bases. The CDR3 coding sequence is TGCGCCAGCAGCTCCGGACTAGCCTACGAGCAGTACTTC. Its translation: CASSSGLAYEQYF.

Only a few counts were recorded for this clone. V gene TRBV7-9 combines with J gene TRBJ2-2, with 7 bases lining up with TRBD1. The ends lost 5 bases at V and 0 bases at J; junction bases unmatched: 3. The germline gives CDR1 SEHNR, CDR2 FQNEAQ (reference sequence). This CDR3 contains 15 residues. The CDR3 nucleotides are TGTGCCAGCAGCACCGGGACAGCGAACACCGGGGAGCTGTTTTTT. Amino acids: CASSTGTANTGELFF. Supplemented by reference TRBV7-9 and TRBJ2-2, the full variable domain reads DTGVSQNPRHKITKRGQNVTFRCDPISEHNRLYWYRQTLGQGPEFLTYFQNEAQLEKSRLLSDRFSAERPKGSFSTLEIQRTEQGDSAMYLCASSTGTANTGELFFGEGSRLTVL.

The V gene is TRBV28, the J gene TRBJ2-2, with 8 bases lining up with TRBD2. After removal of 10 bases from V and 1 base from J, the junction contained 5 bases not matched to a gene. The CDR3 consists of 14 residues. CDR1 is MDHEN, CDR2 SYDVKM, per germline. The CDR3 bases are TGTGCCATTAACGCGGGGGGGAACACCGGGGAGCTGTTTTTT. This sequence encodes CAINAGGNTGELFF.

This clone was counted a few times. The rearrangement uses TRBV5-6 and TRBJ1-5; no reliable D call. Germline V gene data show CDR1 as SGHDT and CDR2 as YYEEEE. With 4 bases removed from V and 3 bases from J, the gap between germline ends came to 11 bases. The CDR3 sequence is 14 residues long. CDR3 sequence (DNA): TGTGCCAGCAGCCTGACGGGAGACAATCAGCCCCAGCATTTT. Its translation is CASSLTGDNQPQHF.

This clone appeared a few times. The chain carries TRBV6-1 and TRBJ1-1, with 7 bases matching TRBD1. The CDR3 loop spans 15 amino acids. J was trimmed by 7 bases and V by 4 bases; bases with no gene match: 12. CDR1 is MNHNS and CDR2 is SASEGT in the germline V gene. CDR3 sequence reads: CASSARRQGTFEAFF. CDR3 bases: TGTGCCAGCAGTGCAAGAAGACAGGGAACTTTTGAAGCTTTCTTT.

The chain has TRBV9 and TRBJ2-1, with 9 positions matching TRBD2. The CDR3 has 15 residues. V shed 3 bases and J 4 bases; nucleotides not matched to a gene: 5. Germline V gene sequence: CDR1 SGDLS, CDR2 YYNGEE. CDR3 in DNA: TGTGCCAGCAGCGCGAGCGGGGGGCGATACAATGAGCAGTTCTTC. The encoded protein is CASSASGGRYNEQFF.

The J gene is TRBJ2-2, the V gene TRBV7-9; D not resolved. CDR1 SEHNR and CDR2 FQNEAQ come from the germline V gene (reference sequence). The CDR3 sequence is 15 residues long. V was pared by 1 base and J by 2 bases, with 8 bases between. The CDR3 sequence: CASSLVAVNTGELFF. The CDR3 DNA is TGTGCCAGCAGCTTAGTTGCGGTTAACACCGGGGAGCTGTTTTTT.

The chain couples TRBV10-3 to TRBJ2-7; possible D gene TRBD1, 5 bases. The CDR3 loop spans 14 amino acids. Trimming took off 0 bases at V and 4 bases at J, with 10 bases between the two ends. Germline V gene lookup returns CDR1 ENHRY and CDR2 SYGVKD. The CDR3 region is CAISESGHAYEQYF. CDR3 bases: TGTGCCATCAGTGAGTCCGGACACGCATACGAGCAGTACTTC.

Turning to this clone: Germline is not matched at one junction end, which may reflect a read error. This chain links TRBV12-5 with TRBJ2-2; D possibly corresponds to TRBD2 (5 bases). From germline, CDR1 is LGHNT and CDR2 FRNRAP. CDR3 length equals 14 residues. The CDR3 DNA sequence: TGTGCTAGTGGTTTCCGAACCAACACCGGGGAGCTATTTTTT. Its translation: CASGFRTNTGELFF.

The V gene is TRBV21-1, the J gene TRBJ2-1; no DNA check was done on the table's D call, TRBD2. TRBV21-1 is flagged as a pseudogene. This CDR3 is 14 amino acids long. Here the CDR3 reads CASRSWTPLNEQFF. CDR3 DNA: TGTGCCAGCCGCTCCTGGACTCCTCTCAATGAGCAGTTCTTC.

The sample holds one count of this clone. The chain has TRBV27 and TRBJ1-2; 9 bases agree with TRBD1. In germline, CDR1 is MNHEY, CDR2 SMNVEV (reference sequence). The CDR3 has 14 amino acids. V was clipped by 3 bases and J by 7 bases; unmatched bases: 6. The CDR3 reads CASSFQDRGLGYTF. The CDR3 nucleotides read TGTGCCAGCAGTTTTCAGGACAGGGGACTTGGCTACACCTTC.

There are a few counts of this clone. The chain combines TRBV30 with TRBJ2-3, with a possible D match to TRBD2 (6 bases). Germline CDR1 GTSNPN, CDR2 SVGIG (reference sequence). Trimming removed 2 bases at V and 2 bases at J, with 17 bases between. CDR3 size: 16 residues. This CDR3 reads CAWSRSFGGITDTQYF. As DNA, the CDR3 is TGTGCCTGGAGTAGGTCCTTCGGGGGAATCACAGATACGCAGTATTTT.

CDR3 DNA sequence: TGTGCCAGTAGTATAAGGACAACTGGAAACACCATATATTTT. This encodes CASSIRTTGNTIYF. This chain links TRBV19 with TRBJ1-3; TRBD1 might be the D (5 bases). Between the trimmed V and J ends, which lost 2 bases and 2 bases, there was a span of 7 bases. The CDR3 runs 14 residues. CDR1 and CDR2 (germline): LNHDA, SQIVND (reference sequence).

The chain joins TRBV4-1 to TRBJ2-3; D call uncertain. There are 15 residues in the CDR3. Trimming cost V 0 bases and J 8 bases, with 15 bases left between them. Germline V gene sequence: CDR1 MGHRA, CDR2 YSYEKL. CDR3 residues: CASSQDGVAPGTQYF. In DNA, the CDR3 is TGCGCCAGCAGCCAAGATGGAGTAGCACCGGGTACGCAGTATTTT.

This clone was seen more than once but under ten times. The J gene is TRBJ1-2, the V gene TRBV6-1; 7 bases fit TRBD1. The CDR3 has 16 amino acids. Trimming removed 4 bases from V and 2 bases from J; junction bases left unmatched: 10. Looked up from germline, CDR1 is MNHNS and CDR2 is SASEGT. The CDR3 sequence: CASSVQGLFMNYGYTF. CDR3 sequence (DNA): TGTGCCAGCAGTGTACAGGGGTTGTTCATGAACTATGGCTACACCTTC.

To note about this clone: The CDR3 does not close with the conserved phenylalanine or tryptophan, likely indicating a read error. The chain joins TRBV5-6 to TRBJ1-1; D is uncertain. Trimming removed 3 bases at V and 4 bases at J, with 19 bases between. This CDR3 comprises 16 residues. CDR1 SGHDT and CDR2 YYEEEE come from the germline V gene. The CDR3 DNA sequence: TGTGCCAGCAGCTCTCTCAAAATAAATGTGGGCACTGAAGCTTTCCTT. Its protein product is CASSSLKINVGTEAFL.

This chain joins TRBV11-2 and TRBJ1-2; 8 bases fit TRBD1. Germline CDR1 SGHAT, CDR2 FQNNGV. There are 15 residues in the CDR3. With V trimmed by 0 bases and J by 8 bases, 8 bases remained unmatched. The CDR3 spells CASSLEGRGLRGYTF. For the CDR3, the DNA is TGTGCCAGCAGCTTAGAAGGCAGGGGGCTGAGAGGCTACACCTTC.

On this clone: Within the sample, other DNA sequences also encode this same CDR3. This CDR3 reads CASSYSRGLGETQYF. The CDR3 nucleotides are TGTGCCAGCAGTTACTCGCGGGGGCTCGGGGAGACCCAGTACTTC. The genes are TRBV6-5 and TRBJ2-5, with D tentatively TRBD2 (7 bases). The CDR3 has 15 residues. V gave up 0 bases and J gave up 5 bases, with 13 bases separating them. The V gene's germline CDR1 is MNHEY and CDR2 SVGAGI.